This is a list of T cell receptor beta chains from one sample in a study of sequential checkpoint blockade in melanoma. Clones were sequenced by immunoSEQ multiplex PCR, and TCRdb holds only the in-frame ones, with some missing. In the table there are about 18,000 clones, over 55% of which are singletons. The sequencing here drew on CD8+ T cells sorted from blood (inferred from file names), taken from a patient given nivolumab and ipilimumab in sequence. These receptors were collected from a human donor with melanoma. CDR3s include the opening cysteine and the closing phenylalanine or tryptophan. Each record gives: clone size, V gene, J gene, D gene, CDR3 DNA, CDR3 protein. The D gene is left open where the match is weak. Some rows have no size entry. The others give once, few or many, or a class for an expanded clone.

clone size: -; V gene: TRBV7-9; J gene: TRBJ1-5; D gene: TRBD1; CDR3 DNA: TGTGCCAGCAGCCCCGGGACAGGGGATCAATCAGCCCAGCATTTT; CDR3 protein: CASSPGTGDQSAQHF
clone size: -; V gene: TRBV9; J gene: TRBJ1-1; D gene: TRBD1; CDR3 DNA: TGTGCCAGCAGCGACCCACCGGGACAGGGGAACACTGAAGCTTTCTTT; CDR3 protein: CASSDPPGQGNTEAFF
clone size: -; V gene: TRBV7-9; J gene: TRBJ2-1; D gene: TRBD1; CDR3 DNA: TGTGCCAGCAGCTTGATCACAGGGGGTGAGCAGTTCTTC; CDR3 protein: CASSLITGGEQFF
clone size: -; V gene: TRBV13; J gene: TRBJ2-7; D gene: TRBD1; CDR3 DNA: TGTGCCAGCAGCTTAGGAGGGACAGGCCTGCTCGAGCAGTACTTC; CDR3 protein: CASSLGGTGLLEQYF
clone size: -; V gene: TRBV27; J gene: TRBJ1-5; D gene: -; CDR3 DNA: TGTGCCAGCAGTTTGTCACGGGATAGCAATCAGCCCCAGCATTTT; CDR3 protein: CASSLSRDSNQPQHF
clone size: -; V gene: TRBV21-1; J gene: TRBJ1-1; D gene: -; CDR3 DNA: TGTGCCAGCAGCACCTACAGGGCAGGGGACACTGAAGCTTTCTTT; CDR3 protein: CASSTYRAGDTEAFF
clone size: -; V gene: TRBV5-6; J gene: TRBJ2-7; D gene: TRBD1; CDR3 DNA: TGTGCCAGCAGCTTAACAGGGGGAGTTTCATACGAGCAGTACTTC; CDR3 protein: CASSLTGGVSYEQYF
clone size: medium-sized; V gene: TRBV7-9; J gene: TRBJ1-2; D gene: -; CDR3 DNA: TGTGCCAGCAGCTTAATCCGGCAGGGAAGATATGGCTACACCTTC; CDR3 protein: CASSLIRQGRYGYTF
clone size: -; V gene: TRBV28; J gene: TRBJ2-7; D gene: TRBD1; CDR3 DNA: TGTGCCAGCAGCTTTTACAGGGGCGAGCAGTACTTC; CDR3 protein: CASSFYRGEQYF
clone size: few; V gene: TRBV6-1; J gene: TRBJ2-1; D gene: TRBD1; CDR3 DNA: TGTGCCAGCAGTGAGGGACAGGGTGAACTCTACAATGAGCAGTTCTTC; CDR3 protein: CASSEGQGELYNEQFF
clone size: -; V gene: TRBV7-9; J gene: TRBJ2-7; D gene: TRBD1; CDR3 DNA: TGTGCCAGCAGCTTGACGGACAGGGGGCCTCCCTACGAGCAGTACTTC; CDR3 protein: CASSLTDRGPPYEQYF